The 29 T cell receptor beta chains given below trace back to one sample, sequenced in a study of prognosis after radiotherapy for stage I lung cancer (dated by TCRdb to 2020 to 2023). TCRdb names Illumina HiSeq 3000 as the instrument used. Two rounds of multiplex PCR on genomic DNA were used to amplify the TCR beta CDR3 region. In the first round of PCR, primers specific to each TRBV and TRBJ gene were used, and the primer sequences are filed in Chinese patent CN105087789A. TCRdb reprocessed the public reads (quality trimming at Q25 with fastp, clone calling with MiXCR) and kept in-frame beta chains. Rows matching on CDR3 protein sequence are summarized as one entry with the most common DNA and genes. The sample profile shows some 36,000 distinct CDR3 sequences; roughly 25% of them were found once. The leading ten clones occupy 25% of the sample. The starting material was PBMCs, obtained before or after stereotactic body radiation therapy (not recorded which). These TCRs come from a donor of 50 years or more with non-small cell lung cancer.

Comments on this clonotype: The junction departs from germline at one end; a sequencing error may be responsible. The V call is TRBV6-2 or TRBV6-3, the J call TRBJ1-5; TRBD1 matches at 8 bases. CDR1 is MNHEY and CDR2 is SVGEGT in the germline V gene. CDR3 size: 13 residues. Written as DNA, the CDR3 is TGTGCCAGCAGTACAGGGGGTTGTCAGCCCCAGAATTTT. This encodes CASSTGGCQPQNF.

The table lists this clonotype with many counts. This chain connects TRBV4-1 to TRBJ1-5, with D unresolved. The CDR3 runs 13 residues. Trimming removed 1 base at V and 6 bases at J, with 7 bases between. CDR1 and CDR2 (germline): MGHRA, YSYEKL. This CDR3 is CASSQGIGQPQHF. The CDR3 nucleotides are TGCGCCAGCAGCCAAGGAATCGGTCAGCCCCAGCATTTT.

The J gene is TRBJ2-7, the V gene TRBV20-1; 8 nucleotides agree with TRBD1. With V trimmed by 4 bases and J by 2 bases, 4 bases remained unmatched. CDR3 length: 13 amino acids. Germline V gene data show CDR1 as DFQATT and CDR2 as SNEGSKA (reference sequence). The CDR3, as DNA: TGCAGTGCTACCTGGACAGGGACCTACGAGCAGTACTTC. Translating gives CSATWTGTYEQYF.

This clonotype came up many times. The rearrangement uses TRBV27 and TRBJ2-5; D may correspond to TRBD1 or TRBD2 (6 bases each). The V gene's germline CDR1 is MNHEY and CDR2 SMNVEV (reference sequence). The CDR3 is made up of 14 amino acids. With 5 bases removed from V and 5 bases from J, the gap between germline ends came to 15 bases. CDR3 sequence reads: CASSLLGGHETQYF. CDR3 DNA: TGTGCCAGCAGTCTACTTGGGGGGCATGAGACCCAGTACTTC.

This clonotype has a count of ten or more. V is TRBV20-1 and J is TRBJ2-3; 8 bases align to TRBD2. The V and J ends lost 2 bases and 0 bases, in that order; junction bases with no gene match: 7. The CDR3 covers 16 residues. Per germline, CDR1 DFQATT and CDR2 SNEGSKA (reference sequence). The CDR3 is CSARLAGRSSTDTQYF. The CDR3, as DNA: TGCAGTGCTAGACTAGCGGGTAGATCTAGCACAGATACGCAGTATTTT.

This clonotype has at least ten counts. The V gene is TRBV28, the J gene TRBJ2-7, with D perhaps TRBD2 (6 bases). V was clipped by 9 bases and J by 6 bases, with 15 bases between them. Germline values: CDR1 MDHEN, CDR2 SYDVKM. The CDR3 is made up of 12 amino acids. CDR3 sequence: CASSRGRFEQYF. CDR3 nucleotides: TGTGCCAGTTCCCGAGGGAGGTTCGAGCAGTACTTC.

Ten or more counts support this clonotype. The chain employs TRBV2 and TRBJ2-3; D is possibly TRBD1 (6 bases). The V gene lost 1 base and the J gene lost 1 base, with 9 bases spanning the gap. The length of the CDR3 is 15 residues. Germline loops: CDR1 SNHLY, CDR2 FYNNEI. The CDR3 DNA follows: TGTGCCAGCAGTGAAGGGCCAGGGGGCACAGATACGCAGTATTTT. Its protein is CASSEGPGGTDTQYF.

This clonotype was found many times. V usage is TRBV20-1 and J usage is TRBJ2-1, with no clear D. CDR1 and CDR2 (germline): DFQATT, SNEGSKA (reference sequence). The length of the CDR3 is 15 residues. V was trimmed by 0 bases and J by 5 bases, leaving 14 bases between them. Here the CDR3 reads CSARDQSVSHNEQFF. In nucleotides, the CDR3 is TGCAGTGCTAGAGATCAATCAGTGAGCCACAATGAGCAGTTCTTC.

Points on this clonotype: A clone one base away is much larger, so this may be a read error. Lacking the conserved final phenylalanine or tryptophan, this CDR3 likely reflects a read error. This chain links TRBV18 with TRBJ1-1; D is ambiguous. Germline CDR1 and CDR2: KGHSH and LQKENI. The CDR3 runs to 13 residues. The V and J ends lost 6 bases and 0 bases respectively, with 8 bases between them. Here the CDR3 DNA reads TGTGCCAGCTCCAAGAGTATGAACACTGAAGCTTTCTCT. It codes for CASSKSMNTEAFS.

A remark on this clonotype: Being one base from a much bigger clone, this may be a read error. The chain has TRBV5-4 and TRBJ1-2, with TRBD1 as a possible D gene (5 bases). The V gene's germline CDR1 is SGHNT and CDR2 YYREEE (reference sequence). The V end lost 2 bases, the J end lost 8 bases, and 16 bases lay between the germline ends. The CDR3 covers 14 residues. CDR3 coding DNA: TGTGCCAGCAGCTTTGAGACAGTTGCCGGCGGCTACACCTTC. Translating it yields CASSFETVAGGYTF. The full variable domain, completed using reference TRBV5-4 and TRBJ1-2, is ETGVTQSPTHLIKTRGQQVTLRCSSQSGHNTVSWYQQALGQGPQFIFQYYREEENGRGNFPPRFSGLQFPNYSSELNVNALELDDSALYLCASSFETVAGGYTFGSGTRLTVV.

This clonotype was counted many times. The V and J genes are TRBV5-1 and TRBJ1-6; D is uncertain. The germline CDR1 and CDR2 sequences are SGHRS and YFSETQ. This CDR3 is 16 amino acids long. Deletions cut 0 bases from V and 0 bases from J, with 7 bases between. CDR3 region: CASSLVGSSYNSPLHF. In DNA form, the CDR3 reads TGCGCCAGCAGCTTGGTAGGGAGCTCCTATAATTCACCCCTCCACTTT.

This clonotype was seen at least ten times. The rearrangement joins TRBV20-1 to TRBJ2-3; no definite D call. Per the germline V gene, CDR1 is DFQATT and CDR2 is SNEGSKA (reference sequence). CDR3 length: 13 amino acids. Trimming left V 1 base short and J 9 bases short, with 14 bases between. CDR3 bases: TGCAGTGCTAGAGCCTCAAACATGGGCACGCAGTATTTT. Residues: CSARASNMGTQYF.

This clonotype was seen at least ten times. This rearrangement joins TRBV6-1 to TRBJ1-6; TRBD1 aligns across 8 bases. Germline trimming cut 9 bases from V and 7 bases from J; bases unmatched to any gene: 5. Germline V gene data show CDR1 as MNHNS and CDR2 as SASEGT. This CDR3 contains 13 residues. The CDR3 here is CASRGTGNSPLHF. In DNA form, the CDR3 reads TGTGCCAGTAGAGGGACAGGAAATTCACCCCTCCACTTT.

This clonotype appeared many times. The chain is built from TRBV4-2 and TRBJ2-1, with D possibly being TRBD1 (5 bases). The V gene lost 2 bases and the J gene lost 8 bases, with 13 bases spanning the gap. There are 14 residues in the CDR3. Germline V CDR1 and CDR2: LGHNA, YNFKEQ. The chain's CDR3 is CASSQQGPGHEQFF. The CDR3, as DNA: TGTGCCAGCAGCCAACAAGGACCAGGGCATGAGCAGTTCTTC.

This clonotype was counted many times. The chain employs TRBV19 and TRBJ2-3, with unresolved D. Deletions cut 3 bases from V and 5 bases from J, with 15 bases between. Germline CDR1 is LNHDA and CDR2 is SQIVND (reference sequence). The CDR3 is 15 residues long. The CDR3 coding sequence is TGTGCCAGTAGTATCTCCACAAAGCCTCTAGATACGCAGTATTTT. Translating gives CASSISTKPLDTQYF.

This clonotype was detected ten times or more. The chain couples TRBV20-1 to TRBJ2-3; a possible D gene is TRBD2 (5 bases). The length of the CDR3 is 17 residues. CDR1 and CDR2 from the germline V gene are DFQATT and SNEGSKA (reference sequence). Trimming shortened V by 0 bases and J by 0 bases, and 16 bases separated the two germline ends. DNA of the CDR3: TGCAGTGCTAGAGATCGAGGACTGGGGATAAGCACAGATACGCAGTATTTT. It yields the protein CSARDRGLGISTDTQYF.

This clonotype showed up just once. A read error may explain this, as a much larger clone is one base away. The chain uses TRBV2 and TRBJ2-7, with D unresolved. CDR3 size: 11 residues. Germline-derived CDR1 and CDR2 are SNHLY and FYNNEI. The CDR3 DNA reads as TGTGCCAGCACACAGAACTACGGGCAGTACTTC. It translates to CASTQNYGQYF.

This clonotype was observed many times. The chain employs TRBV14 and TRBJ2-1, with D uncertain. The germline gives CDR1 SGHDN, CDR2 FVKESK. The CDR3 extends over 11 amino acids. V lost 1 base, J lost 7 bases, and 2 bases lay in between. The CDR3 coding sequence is TGTGCCAGCAGCCAAGCAAATGAGCAGTTCTTC. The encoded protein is CASSQANEQFF.

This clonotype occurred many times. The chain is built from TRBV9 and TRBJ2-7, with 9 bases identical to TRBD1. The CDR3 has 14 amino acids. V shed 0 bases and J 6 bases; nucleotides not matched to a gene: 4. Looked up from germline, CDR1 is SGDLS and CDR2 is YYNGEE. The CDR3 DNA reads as TGTGCCAGCAGCGTAGACAGGGGGCAGAGCGAGCAGTACTTC. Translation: CASSVDRGQSEQYF.

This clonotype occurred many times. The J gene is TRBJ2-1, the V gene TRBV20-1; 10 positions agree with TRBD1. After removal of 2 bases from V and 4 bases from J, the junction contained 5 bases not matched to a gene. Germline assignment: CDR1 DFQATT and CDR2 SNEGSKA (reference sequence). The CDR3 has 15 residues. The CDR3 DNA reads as TGCAGTGCTAGACTGGGACAGGGGTATTACAATGAGCAGTTCTTC. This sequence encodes CSARLGQGYYNEQFF.

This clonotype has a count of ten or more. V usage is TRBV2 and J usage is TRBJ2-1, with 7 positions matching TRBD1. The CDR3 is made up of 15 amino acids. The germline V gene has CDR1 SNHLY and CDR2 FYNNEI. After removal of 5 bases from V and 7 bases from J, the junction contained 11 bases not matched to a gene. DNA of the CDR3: TGTGCCAGCAGTCTGACAGGGATTAGTATTAATGAGCAGTTCTTC. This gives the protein CASSLTGISINEQFF. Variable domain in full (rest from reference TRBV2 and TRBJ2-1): EPEVTQTPSHQVTQMGQEVILRCVPISNHLYFYWYRQILGQKVEFLVSFYNNEISEKSEIFDDQFSVERPDGSNFTLKIRSTKLEDSAMYFCASSLTGISINEQFFGPGTRLTVL.

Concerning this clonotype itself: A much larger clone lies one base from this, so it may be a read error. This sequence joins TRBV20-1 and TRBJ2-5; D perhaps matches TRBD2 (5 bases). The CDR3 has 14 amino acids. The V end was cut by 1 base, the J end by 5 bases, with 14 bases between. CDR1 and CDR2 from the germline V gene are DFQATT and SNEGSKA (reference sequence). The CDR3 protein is CSARGGVSGETQYF. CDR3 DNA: TGCAGTGCTAGAGGGGGAGTTTCGGGGGAGACCCAGTACTTC.

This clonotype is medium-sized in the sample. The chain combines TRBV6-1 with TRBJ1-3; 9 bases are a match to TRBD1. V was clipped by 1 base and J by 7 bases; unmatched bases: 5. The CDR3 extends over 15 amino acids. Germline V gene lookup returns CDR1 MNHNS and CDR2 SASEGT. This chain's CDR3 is CASSEVGTGSNTIYF. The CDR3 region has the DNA TGTGCCAGCAGTGAAGTAGGGACAGGGAGTAACACCATATATTTT.

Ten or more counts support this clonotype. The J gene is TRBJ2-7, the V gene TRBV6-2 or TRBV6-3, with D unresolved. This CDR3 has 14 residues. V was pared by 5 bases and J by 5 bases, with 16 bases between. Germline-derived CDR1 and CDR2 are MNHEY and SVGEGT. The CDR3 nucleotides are TGTGCCAGCAGTGAAATCAGCCAGGTGAACGAGCAGTACTTC. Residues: CASSEISQVNEQYF.

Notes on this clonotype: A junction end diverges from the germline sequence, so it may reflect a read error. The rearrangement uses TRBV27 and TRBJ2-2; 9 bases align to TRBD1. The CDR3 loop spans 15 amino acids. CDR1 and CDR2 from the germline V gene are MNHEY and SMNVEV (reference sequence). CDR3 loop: CASSLGTGSSGELLF. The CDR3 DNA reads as TGTGCCAGCAGTTTGGGGACAGGGTCCTCCGGGGAGCTGCTTTTT.

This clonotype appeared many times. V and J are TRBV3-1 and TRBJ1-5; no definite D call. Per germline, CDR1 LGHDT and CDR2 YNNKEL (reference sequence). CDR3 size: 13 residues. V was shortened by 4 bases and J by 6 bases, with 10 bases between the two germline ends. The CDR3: CASSPLDIQPQHF. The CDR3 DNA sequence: TGTGCCAGCAGCCCCTTAGACATTCAGCCCCAGCATTTT. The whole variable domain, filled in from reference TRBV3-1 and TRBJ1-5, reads DTAVSQTPKYLVTQMGNDKSIKCEQNLGHDTMYWYKQDSKKFLKIMFSYNNKELIINETVPNRFSPKSPDKAHLNLHINSLELGDSAVYFCASSPLDIQPQHFGDGTRLSIL.

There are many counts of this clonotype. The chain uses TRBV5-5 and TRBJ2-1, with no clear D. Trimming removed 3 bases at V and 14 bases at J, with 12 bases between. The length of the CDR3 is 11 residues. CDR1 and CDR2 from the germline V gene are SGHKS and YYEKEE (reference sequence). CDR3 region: CASSSDTFEFF. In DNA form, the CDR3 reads TGTGCCAGCAGCTCCGACACGTTCGAGTTCTTC.

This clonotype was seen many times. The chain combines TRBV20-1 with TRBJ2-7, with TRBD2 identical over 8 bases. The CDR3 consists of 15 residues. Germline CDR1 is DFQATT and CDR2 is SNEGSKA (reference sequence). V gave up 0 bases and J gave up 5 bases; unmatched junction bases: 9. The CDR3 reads CSARDSSGRRDEQYF. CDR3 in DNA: TGCAGTGCTAGAGATTCCAGCGGGAGACGGGACGAGCAGTACTTC.

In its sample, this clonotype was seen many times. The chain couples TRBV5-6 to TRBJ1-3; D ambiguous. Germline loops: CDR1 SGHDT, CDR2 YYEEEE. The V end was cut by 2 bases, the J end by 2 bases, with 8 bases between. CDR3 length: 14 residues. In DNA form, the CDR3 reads TGTGCCAGCAGCTTAGGGATAACTGGAAACACCATATATTTT. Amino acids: CASSLGITGNTIYF. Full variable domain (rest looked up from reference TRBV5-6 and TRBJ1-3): DAGVTQSPTHLIKTRGQQVTLRCSPKSGHDTVSWYQQALGQGPQFIFQYYEEEERQRGNFPDRFSGHQFPNYSSELNVNALLLGDSALYLCASSLGITGNTIYFGEGSWLTVV.